The T cell receptor beta chain described here comes from a study of T cell responses to AZD1222 COVID-19 vaccine. Germline trimming cut 2 bases from V and 10 bases from J; bases unmatched to any gene: 5. Germline CDR1 reads KGHSH; CDR2 reads LQKENI. This CDR3 spans 15 amino acids. To note about this clone: Its antigen is undetermined.

Whole-study results and caveats: Donors were chiefly white British, with a greater number of females, and clonal diversity was perhaps underestimated. Recipients of AZD1222 seropositive at baseline numbered only 5 to 7. Nearly half of spike-specific TCRs reportedly target variant regions that are unmutated in the B.1.351 and B.1.1.7 variants. Compared with day 0, the breadth and depth of the Spike-specific TCR repertoire rose significantly after two doses of AZD1222.

TCRdb's copy holds only in-frame clones and misses some; the assay was immunoSEQ multiplex PCR. The sample yields under 200,000 clones, roughly 90% seen once. This TCR derives from an adult in good health. V is TRBV18 and J is TRBJ2-1, with TRBD2 matching 13 bases. Here the sequenced sample was peripheral blood, taken on day 0 of AZD1222 vaccination. The CDR3 sequence: CASSPGLAGALEQFF. The CDR3 region has the DNA TGTGCCAGCTCACCAGGACTAGCGGGAGCCCTCGAGCAGTTCTTC.